Listed below are T cell receptor beta chains from one sample, sequenced in a study of post-analysis software for immune sequencing data. TCRdb fed the PCR reads into MiXCR, producing one record per CDR3 protein. The sample has fewer than 850,000 distinct CDR3 sequences, 30% seen once. Sequencing input: blood. Receptor source: a girl aged 5-17 years with multiple sclerosis. Each CDR3 is given with its conserved first and last residue. A D gene is named only where the DNA matches it firmly. Clone size is not always given. Where it is, it says once, few, many or a class for expanded clones.

clone_size j_call v_call d_call cdr3_nt cdr3_aa
. TRBJ2-5 TRBV10-3 TRBD1 TGTGCCATCAGTGAGTTAGGGCAGGGGGCCGGAGAGACCCAGTACTTC CAISELGQGAGETQYF
. TRBJ2-7 TRBV27 TRBD2 TGTGCCAGCAGTGTACCTAGCGGGGGGGAGCAGTACTTC CASSVPSGGEQYF
few TRBJ1-2 TRBV6-2/TRBV6-3 . TGTGCCAGCAGTACAACGCACTATTATGGCTACACCTTC CASSTTHYYGYTF
. TRBJ1-4 TRBV12-3/TRBV12-4 . TGTGCCAGCAGTTTAACAGAGAATGAAAAACTGTTTTTT CASSLTENEKLFF
. TRBJ2-6 TRBV14 . TGTGCCAGCAGCCAACAGGCCGGCTGGACGGGGGCCAACGTCCTGACTTTC CASSQQAGWTGANVLTF
many TRBJ2-7 TRBV10-3 TRBD1 TGTGCCATCAGTGAGAAACGACCGGGACAGGGAGGGGACTACGAGCAGTACTTC CAISEKRPGQGGDYEQYF
once TRBJ1-1 TRBV18 TRBD1 TGTGCCAGCTCACCAGGTAGGACAGGGGGCGATCGCGCTGAAGCTTTCTTT CASSPGRTGGDRAEAFF
. TRBJ2-3 TRBV4-1 TRBD2 TGCGCCAGCAGCCGTCCAGTTGGCGTCCCTAGCGGACTCGAGAAAGATACGCAGTATTTT CASSRPVGVPSGLEKDTQYF
. TRBJ2-1 TRBV7-9 . TGTGCCAGCAGCTTTCCGACAGGACCCGGGGACTACAATGAGCAGTTCTTC CASSFPTGPGDYNEQFF
few TRBJ2-1 TRBV6-5 TRBD2 TGTGCCAGCAGTTATAGCTTTACTAGCGGGATGGGCTACAATGAGCAGTTCTTC CASSYSFTSGMGYNEQFF
. TRBJ2-7 TRBV19 . TGTGCCAGTAGTATAAAGGACAGAACCTACGAGCAGTACTTC CASSIKDRTYEQYF
. TRBJ2-4 TRBV7-4 . TGTGCCAGCAGCCACTTACGGTGCGGGGCCCCGAAAAACATTCAGTACTTC CASSHLRCGAPKNIQYF
few TRBJ2-1 TRBV28 TRBD2 TGTGCCAGCAGGGGACTAGCGGGAGTTCGCGGCGAGCAGTTCTTC CASRGLAGVRGEQFF
. TRBJ1-4 TRBV20-1 . TGCAGTTCCCGGGACATAGATGAAAAACTGTTTTTT CSSRDIDEKLFF